This T cell receptor beta chain is drawn from a study of T cells in Graves' hyperthyroidism and ophthalmopathy. About the study: Peripheral blood was collected at initial diagnosis, before any treatment.

General study findings and limits: Blood also carried most thyroid clonotypes expanded above 0.001.

This CDR3 has 14 residues. Trimming took off 3 bases at V and 5 bases at J, with 17 bases between the two ends. CDR1 DFQATT and CDR2 SNEGSKA come from the germline V gene (reference sequence). About this clonotype itself: Its antigen is as yet unknown.

What was amplified from RNA transcripts were TCR beta CDR3 regions. The study used the HTBI primer set for a first-round RT-PCR of the TCR CDR3. TCRdb redid the calling of the multiplex PCR reads with MiXCR, one entry per CDR3 protein. Among about 250,000 distinct CDR3 sequences listed, roughly 22% were seen once. Source material: blood. The clonotype comes from a woman in her thirties or forties with Graves' ophthalmopathy. The V call is TRBV20-1, the J call TRBJ2-7; perhaps TRBD1 as D (5 bases). CDR3 region: CSARWVAGLDEQYF. CDR3 DNA sequence: TGCAGTGCTAGGTGGGTGGCAGGGCTGGACGAGCAGTACTTC.